The clone carrying this T cell receptor beta chain was recorded a few times. Its target is unknown. Germline V lookup: CDR1 SNHLY, CDR2 FYNNEI. V shed 5 bases and J shed 5 bases, with 7 bases lying between them. The CDR3 has 12 residues. The sample originates from a study of STAT3 mutations in large granular lymphocyte leukemia. Regarding the study as a whole: Sampling intervals varied between patients and samples. In T-cell large granular lymphocyte leukemia, about half of patients showed multiple immunodominant subclonotypes. In some patients, a small highly pathogenic clone possibly went undetected.

TCRbeta libraries averaged about 40,773 productive templates per sample. The repertoire was sequenced with immunoSEQ multiplex PCR; TCRdb's copy has only in-frame clones and lacks some. The sample lists approximately 1,500 clones, around 49% occurring once. J is TRBJ2-1 and V is TRBV2, with TRBD2 as a possible D gene (5 bases). This sequence originates from a man aged 60 to 75 with T-cell large granular lymphocyte leukemia. Some clones in this sample may be carry-over from other donors' samples. Input material: peripheral blood mononuclear cells. The CDR3 DNA is TGTGCCAGCAGTTACGGGAACAATGAGCAGTTCTTC. Translated, it gives CASSYGNNEQFF.